One sample yielded the 11 T cell receptor beta chains listed below, sequenced in a study of T cells in Graves' hyperthyroidism and ophthalmopathy. RNA transcripts gave rise to amplified TCR beta CDR3 regions. HTBI primers were the set used in a first-round RT-PCR of the TCR CDR3. In TCRdb, the multiplex PCR reads were re-called with MiXCR into one record per CDR3 protein. Of around 530,000 distinct CDR3 sequences in the sample, more than 15% were seen once. The specimen was blood. All receptors derive from a woman aged 18-35 years with Graves' ophthalmopathy.

This clonotype was seen at least ten times. V is TRBV28 and J is TRBJ2-7; D is ambiguous. This CDR3 has 15 amino acids. Per germline, CDR1 MDHEN and CDR2 SYDVKM. Trimming took off 5 bases at V and 6 bases at J, with 20 bases between the two ends. As DNA, the CDR3 is TGTGCCAGCAGTCACCTCGCCTCCCAAGGTCGCGAGCAGTACTTC. Residues: CASSHLASQGREQYF.

The J gene is TRBJ1-2, the V gene TRBV27; 8 nucleotides line up with TRBD1. V was pared by 8 bases and J by 5 bases, with 10 bases of the junction left unmatched. The CDR3 covers 14 residues. Germline assignment: CDR1 MNHEY and CDR2 SMNVEV (reference sequence). This CDR3 reads CASSTIGQGYGYTF. Written as DNA, the CDR3 is TGTGCCAGCTCCACAATTGGACAGGGTTATGGCTACACCTTC.

This chain joins TRBV12-3 or TRBV12-4 and TRBJ1-6, with D unresolved. Trimming left V 6 bases short and J 4 bases short, with 10 bases between. The CDR3 has 14 amino acids. The CDR3 region is CASRPDPYNSPLHF. The CDR3 coding sequence is TGTGCCAGCAGACCAGACCCGTATAATTCACCCCTCCACTTT.

This clonotype was detected ten times or more. V usage is TRBV29-1 and J usage is TRBJ2-5; D tentatively reads TRBD1 or TRBD2 (5 bases each). Per the germline V gene, CDR1 is SQVTM and CDR2 is ANQGSEA. The CDR3 has 15 amino acids. V dropped 3 bases and J dropped 5 bases, with 19 bases sitting between them. The CDR3 DNA reads as TGCAGCGTTGAGCTTGTGGGAGACCCAGGGGAGACCCAGTACTTC. Amino acids: CSVELVGDPGETQYF.

This clonotype was detected ten times or more. V is TRBV3-1 and J is TRBJ1-2; weak D call: TRBD1 (5 bases). V lost 4 bases, J lost 5 bases, and 14 bases lay in between. Germline assignment: CDR1 LGHDT and CDR2 YNNKEL (reference sequence). The length of the CDR3 is 14 residues. The CDR3 DNA is TGTGCCAGCAGCCCCACCGGGGGTGGGTATGGCTACACCTTC. This translates into CASSPTGGGYGYTF.

V and J are TRBV7-9 and TRBJ2-1, with no clear D. The CDR3 sequence is 16 residues long. V was clipped by 3 bases and J by 0 bases, with 12 bases between them. Looked up from germline, CDR1 is SEHNR and CDR2 is FQNEAQ (reference sequence). Written as DNA, the CDR3 is TGTGCCAGCAGCTTTGGCGTAACCAACTCCTACAATGAGCAGTTCTTC. It codes for CASSFGVTNSYNEQFF.

The chain carries TRBV20-1 and TRBJ2-1; 11 bases map to TRBD2. This CDR3 region has 14 residues. With 4 bases clipped from V and 2 bases from J, the junction kept 1 base outside the gene matches. The germline V gene has CDR1 DFQATT and CDR2 SNEGSKA (reference sequence). In DNA form, the CDR3 reads TGCAGTGCTAAGGGACTAGCGGCCTACAATGAGCAGTTCTTC. It specifies CSAKGLAAYNEQFF.

This clonotype appeared many times. The chain couples TRBV28 to TRBJ2-3; TRBD2 might be the D (6 bases). The CDR3 contains 14 residues. Germline V gene sequence: CDR1 MDHEN, CDR2 SYDVKM. V lost 5 bases, J lost 4 bases, and 13 bases lay in between. The DNA for the CDR3 is TGTGCCAGCAGTCCGACTAGGAAAGCAGATACGCAGTATTTT. Protein sequence: CASSPTRKADTQYF.

This clonotype was detected many times. This rearrangement joins TRBV7-2 to TRBJ2-1, with TRBD2 identical over 11 bases. Trimming took 0 bases from V and 2 from J; bases not matched to a gene: 3. In germline, CDR1 is SGHTA, CDR2 FQGNSA. The CDR3 runs to 17 residues. CDR3: CASSLAGTSGTYNEQFF. In DNA, the CDR3 is TGTGCCAGCAGCTTAGCCGGGACTAGCGGAACCTACAATGAGCAGTTCTTC.

This clonotype appeared a few times. The chain carries TRBV7-3 and TRBJ1-2; unclear D gene. The CDR3 spans 15 residues. The V gene lost 1 base and the J gene lost 6 bases, with 15 bases spanning the gap. CDR1 SGHTA and CDR2 FQGTGA come from the germline V gene. CDR3 region: CASSLSAADTNGYTF. In DNA form, the CDR3 reads TGTGCCAGCAGCTTAAGTGCGGCTGACACGAATGGCTACACCTTC.

This clonotype came up many times. The V gene is TRBV27, the J gene TRBJ2-1; no definite D call. Germline CDR1 MNHEY, CDR2 SMNVEV (reference sequence). V lost 5 bases and J 4 bases, leaving 12 bases between the germline ends. The CDR3 is 14 amino acids. The CDR3 spells CASSQLGPYNEQFF. The CDR3 nucleotides read TGTGCCAGCAGTCAGCTTGGACCGTACAATGAGCAGTTCTTC.